This T cell receptor beta chain was recorded in a study of blood T cell repertoires in COVID-19. Seattle participants joined during active infection and were tracked over time. As for this clone: The same CDR3 can be traced to other DNA sequences in this sample.

The germline V gene has CDR1 LNHDA and CDR2 SQIVND (reference sequence). The CDR3 has 12 amino acids. V gave up 1 base and J gave up 6 bases, with 4 bases separating them. Per the study methods: From reference gene primer amplification, estimates of nucleated cell counts were derived. Clones were read by immunoSEQ multiplex PCR, and TCRdb kept only the in-frame ones, dropping some. V, J and clone size derive from that table, while D and trimming were established from the DNA sequence. The table has under 300,000 clones, about 88% seen once; the top ten hold roughly 1.6%. This TCR derives from a human donor with COVID-19, enrolled during active disease. The donor label of this sample is uncertain. The chain employs TRBV19 and TRBJ1-5; D not resolved. Sequenced input: peripheral blood. CDR3 DNA: TGTGCCAGTAGTATAGGGAGTCAGCCCCAGCATTTT. Its protein product is CASSIGSQPQHF.